This record looks at one TCR beta chain sequence and its context. The antigen is not known. Trimming cost V 10 bases and J 6 bases; bases outside gene matches: 15. CDR3 length: 16 amino acids. Germline V gene lookup returns CDR1 ENHRY and CDR2 SYGVKD. This entry belongs to a study of Graves' ophthalmopathy and Graves' hyperthyroidism. Study context: Before any treatment was given, at initial diagnosis, peripheral blood was collected. Overall study results and limits: Blood samples also showed most expanded thyroid clonotypes exceeding 0.001 frequency.

RNA transcripts were the source from which TCR beta CDR3 regions were amplified. The first-round RT-PCR employed HTBI primers together with the Qiagen OneStep RT-PCR kit. A multiplex PCR was then performed as the second round. MiXCR was run by TCRdb on the multiplex PCR reads, yielding one entry per CDR3 protein. Of 650,000 to 800,000 distinct CDR3 sequences listed, about 41% were seen once; the top ten hold under 3.5%. The sample comprised peripheral blood. The source is an adult man with Graves' ophthalmopathy. The chain combines TRBV10-3 with TRBJ2-7; 13 positions agree with TRBD2. The CDR3 spells CASSRLLAGGPGEQYF. The DNA for the CDR3 is TGTGCCAGCAGCCGATTACTAGCGGGAGGGCCAGGCGAGCAGTACTTC.